This TCR beta chain comes out of a study of human T cells and chemical hapten exposure. Study as a whole: The sensitizing agent was 2% DPC, placed on about 2 cm by about 2 cm of upper inner arm skin.

Time point described: pre-sensitization, week 0. Noted treatment: therapeutic diphenylcyclopropenone sensitization with weekly scalp DPC. TCRdb fed the RACE reads into MiXCR, producing one record per CDR3 protein. The sample includes around 300,000 distinct CDR3 sequences, approximately 8% of them seen just once. The CDR3 covers 13 residues. Germline lookup yields CDR1 SGHRS and CDR2 YFSETQ. V was pared by 3 bases and J by 7 bases, with 13 bases between. The origin of this receptor is a man between 18 and 29 years old with alopecia areata. Some clones in this sample may be carry-over from other donors' samples. Sequenced material: whole blood, taken in connection with sensitization to the hapten diphenylcyclopropenone (DPC). This rearrangement joins TRBV5-1 to TRBJ1-1; TRBD1 might be the D (6 bases). CDR3 region: CASSSDSYLEAFF. CDR3 nucleotide sequence: TGCGCCAGCAGCTCGGACAGCTATCTTGAAGCTTTCTTT.